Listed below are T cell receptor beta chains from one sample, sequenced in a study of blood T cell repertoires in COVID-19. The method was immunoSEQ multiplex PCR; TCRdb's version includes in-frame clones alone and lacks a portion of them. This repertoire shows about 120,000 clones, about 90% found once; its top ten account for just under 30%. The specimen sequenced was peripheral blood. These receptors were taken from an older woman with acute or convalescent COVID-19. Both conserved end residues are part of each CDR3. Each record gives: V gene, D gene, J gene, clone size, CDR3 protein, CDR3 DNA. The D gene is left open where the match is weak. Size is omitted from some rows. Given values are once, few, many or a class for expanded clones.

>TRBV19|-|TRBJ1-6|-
CASSMRLGVTYNSPLHF
TGTGCCAGTAGTATGCGACTAGGGGTTACATATAATTCACCCCTCCACTTT
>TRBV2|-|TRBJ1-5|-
CASGSIQGNQPQHF
TGTGCCAGCGGGAGCATACAAGGGAATCAGCCCCAGCATTTT
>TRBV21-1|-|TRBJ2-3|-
CARTELRGQGADTQYF
TGTGCCAGGACCGAGCTCCGGGGACAGGGCGCAGATACGCAGTATTTT
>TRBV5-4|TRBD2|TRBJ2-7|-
CASSLGGGYEQYF
TGTGCCAGCAGCCTGGGGGGGGGCTACGAGCAGTACTTC
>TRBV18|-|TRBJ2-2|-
CASSPGHIYTGELFF
TGTGCCAGCTCACCAGGACATATTTACACCGGGGAGCTGTTTTTT
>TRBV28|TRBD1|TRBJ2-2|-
CASSLLPGQGLNTGELFF
TGTGCCAGCAGTTTATTGCCGGGACAGGGGTTGAACACCGGGGAGCTGTTTTTT
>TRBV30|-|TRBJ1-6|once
CAWSPGQSNSPLHF
TGTGCCTGGAGCCCCGGACAGTCTAATTCACCCCTCCACTTT
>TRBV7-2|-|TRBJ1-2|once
CASSLASGQNYGYTF
TGTGCCAGCAGCTTAGCTTCAGGGCAAAACTATGGCTACACCTTC
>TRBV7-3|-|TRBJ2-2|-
CASSSTAVNTGELFF
TGTGCCAGCAGCTCAACGGCCGTGAACACCGGGGAGCTGTTTTTT
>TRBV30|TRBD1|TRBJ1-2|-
CAWSRTGGVYGYTF
TGTGCCTGGAGTAGGACAGGGGGTGTCTATGGCTACACCTTC
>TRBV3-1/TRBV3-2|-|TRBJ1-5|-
CASSQGIGGSNQPQHF
TGTGCCAGCAGCCAAGGAATAGGGGGAAGCAATCAGCCCCAGCATTTT
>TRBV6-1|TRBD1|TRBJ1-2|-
CASSDRDRGGYTF
TGTGCCAGCAGTGACCGGGACAGAGGTGGCTACACCTTC
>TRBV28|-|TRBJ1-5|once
CASSLPRGNNQPQHF
TGTGCCAGCAGTTTACCTAGGGGGAACAATCAGCCCCAGCATTTT
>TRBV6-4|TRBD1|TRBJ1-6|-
CASSGDPQGIISPLHF
TGTGCCAGCAGTGGGGACCCACAGGGGATTATCTCACCCCTCCACTTT
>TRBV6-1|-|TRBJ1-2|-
CASSTSADSNYGYTF
TGTGCCAGCAGTACTTCAGCGGATTCTAACTATGGCTACACCTTC
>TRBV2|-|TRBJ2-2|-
CASSEQGITGELFF
TGTGCCAGCAGTGAACAGGGGATCACCGGGGAGCTGTTTTTT
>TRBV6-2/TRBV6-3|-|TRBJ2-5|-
CASSNLFGGQETQYF
TGTGCCAGCAGCAACCTCTTCGGGGGGCAGGAGACCCAGTACTTC
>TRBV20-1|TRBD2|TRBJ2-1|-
CSASTSATSGDNEQFF
TGCAGTGCTAGTACATCGGCGACTAGCGGGGACAATGAGCAGTTCTTC
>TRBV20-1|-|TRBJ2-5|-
CSAPRRETQYF
TGCAGTGCTCCCCGCCGGGAGACCCAGTACTTC
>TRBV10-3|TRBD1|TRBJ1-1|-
CAISESTGQGEAFF
TGTGCCATCAGTGAGTCGACCGGACAGGGTGAGGCTTTCTTT
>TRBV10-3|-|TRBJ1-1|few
CAITRRAGEEAFF
TGTGCCATCACTCGGAGGGCAGGTGAAGAAGCTTTCTTT
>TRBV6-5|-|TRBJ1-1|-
CASRREGNTEAFF
TGTGCCAGCAGGCGGGAGGGCAACACTGAAGCTTTCTTT
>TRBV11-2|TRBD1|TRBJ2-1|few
CASSLGTGGWMVNEQFF
TGTGCCAGCAGCTTAGGAACAGGGGGCTGGATGGTTAATGAGCAGTTCTTC
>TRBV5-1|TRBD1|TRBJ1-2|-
CASRMGQGDNYGYTF
TGCGCCAGCAGGATGGGACAGGGAGATAACTATGGCTACACCTTC
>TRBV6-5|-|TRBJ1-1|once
CASSYNRATEAFF
TGTGCCAGCAGTTACAACAGAGCCACTGAAGCTTTCTTT
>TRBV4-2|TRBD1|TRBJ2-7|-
CASSQEPDRASYEQYF
TGTGCCAGCAGCCAAGAGCCGGACAGGGCTAGCTACGAGCAGTACTTC
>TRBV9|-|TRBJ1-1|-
CASSRARGGPNTEAFF
TGTGCCAGCAGCCGAGCTCGCGGGGGGCCGAACACTGAAGCTTTCTTT
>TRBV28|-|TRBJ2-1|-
CASTGTYNEQFF
TGTGCCAGCACCGGGACCTACAATGAGCAGTTCTTC
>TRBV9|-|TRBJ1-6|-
CASSVGLTGYSPLHF
TGTGCCAGCAGCGTAGGCTTGACAGGTTACTCACCCCTCCACTTT
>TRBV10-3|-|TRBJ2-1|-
CAISAGADNEQFF
TGTGCCATCAGCGCTGGGGCCGACAATGAGCAGTTCTTC
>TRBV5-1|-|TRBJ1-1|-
CASTSVSNTEAFF
TGCGCCAGTACCTCAGTGTCGAACACTGAAGCTTTCTTT